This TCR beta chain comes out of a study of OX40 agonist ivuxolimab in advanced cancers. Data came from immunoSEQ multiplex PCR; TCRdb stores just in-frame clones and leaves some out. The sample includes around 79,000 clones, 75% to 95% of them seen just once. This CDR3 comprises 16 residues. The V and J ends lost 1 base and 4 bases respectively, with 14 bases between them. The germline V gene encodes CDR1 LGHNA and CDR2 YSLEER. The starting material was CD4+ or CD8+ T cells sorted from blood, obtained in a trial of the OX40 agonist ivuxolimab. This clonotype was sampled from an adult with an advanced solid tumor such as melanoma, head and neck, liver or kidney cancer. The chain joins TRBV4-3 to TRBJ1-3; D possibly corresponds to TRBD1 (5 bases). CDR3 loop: CASSQGAGLEGNTIYF. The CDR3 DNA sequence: TGCGCCAGCAGCCAAGGGGCAGGGTTGGAAGGAAACACCATATATTTT.